These 8 T cell receptor beta chains came from one sample sequenced in a study of cytomegalovirus exposure and HLA in healthy donors. In the PCR, 60 Vbeta and 13 Jbeta primers were used. The data were produced by immunoSEQ multiplex PCR, yet TCRdb's version contains in-frame clones alone and is incomplete. The sample lists 95,000 to 120,000 clones; 60% to 80% were seen once. Material for sequencing was PBMCs. These receptor sequences come from a man between 18 and 35 years old in good health and CMV-seropositive.

The V call is TRBV7-2, the J call TRBJ2-1; D is possibly TRBD2 (5 bases). The V gene's germline CDR1 is SGHTA and CDR2 FQGNSA. The V end lost 6 bases, the J end lost 12 bases, and 21 bases lay between the germline ends. The CDR3 covers 14 residues. The CDR3 spells CASSQDSDVKGQFF. The CDR3 nucleotides read TGTGCCAGCAGTCAGGACTCCGATGTGAAGGGGCAGTTCTTC. The variable domain in full, with the rest retrieved from reference TRBV7-2 and TRBJ2-1, is GAGVSQSPSNKVTEKGKDVELRCDPISGHTALYWYRQSLGQGLEFLIYFQGNSAPDKSGLPSDRFSAERTGGSVSTLTIQRTQQEDSAVYLCASSQDSDVKGQFFGPGTRLTVL.

The chain employs TRBV6-5 and TRBJ2-2; 7 bases line up with TRBD2. Losses at the gene ends were 6 bases for V and 6 bases for J; bases not matched to a gene: 7. This CDR3 comprises 14 residues. The germline CDR1 and CDR2 sequences are MNHEY and SVGAGI. The CDR3 loop reads CASRLWEGPGELFF. The CDR3 DNA follows: TGTGCCAGCAGATTATGGGAGGGACCCGGGGAGCTGTTTTTT.

The chain couples TRBV27 to TRBJ2-6; D is ambiguous. CDR3 size: 15 residues. V was pared by 3 bases and J by 0 bases, with 6 bases between. Germline CDR1 and CDR2: MNHEY and SMNVEV (reference sequence). The CDR3 DNA follows: TGTGCCAGCAGTTTTTGGGCCTCTGGGGCCAACGTCCTGACTTTC. This gives the protein CASSFWASGANVLTF. Supplemented by reference TRBV27 and TRBJ2-6, the full variable domain reads EAQVTQNPRYLITVTGKKLTVTCSQNMNHEYMSWYRQDPGLGLRQIYYSMNVEVTDKGDVPEGYKVSRKEKRNFPLILESPSPNQTSLYFCASSFWASGANVLTFGAGSRLTVL.

This clone was seen a single time. This chain links TRBV29-1 with TRBJ2-5, with 8 bases that match TRBD2. With V trimmed by 4 bases and J by 4 bases, 5 bases remained unmatched. Germline V CDR1 and CDR2: SQVTM, ANQGSEA. The CDR3 consists of 13 residues. As DNA, the CDR3 is TGCAGCGTTGCTTCGGGGGGGGGAGAGACCCAGTACTTC. Translating gives CSVASGGGETQYF. The full variable domain, in which reference TRBV29-1 and TRBJ2-5 provide the parts outside the CDR3, is SAVISQKPSRDICQRGTSLTIQCQVDSQVTMMFWYRQQPGQSLTLIATANQGSEATYESGFVIDKFPISRPNLTFSTLTVSNMSPEDSSIYLCSVASGGGETQYFGPGTRLLVL.

V gene TRBV30 combines with J gene TRBJ2-7, with D perhaps TRBD1 (5 bases). Per germline, CDR1 GTSNPN and CDR2 SVGIG (reference sequence). Trimming pared 4 bases from V and 6 bases from J, leaving 10 bases between. This CDR3 is built from 11 residues. CDR3 residues: CAWMSRAEQYF. The CDR3 bases are TGTGCCTGGATGTCCAGGGCCGAGCAGTACTTC.

This chain uses TRBV6-5 with TRBJ1-4; maybe TRBD1 (6 bases). The V and J ends lost 4 bases and 8 bases respectively, with 14 bases between them. This CDR3 comprises 14 residues. Germline CDR1 reads MNHEY; CDR2 reads SVGAGI. CDR3 coding DNA: TGTGCCAGCAGTTCAGCCGGGACAACCGAAAAACTGTTTTTT. Amino acids: CASSSAGTTEKLFF.

The chain joins TRBV7-3 to TRBJ1-2; 8 positions match TRBD1. Per the germline V gene, CDR1 is SGHTA and CDR2 is FQGTGA. The CDR3 spans 15 residues. V dropped 5 bases and J dropped 0; count of bases not matched to a gene: 5. The chain's CDR3 is CASSPTGATNYGYTF. The CDR3 bases are TGTGCCAGCAGCCCGACAGGGGCCACTAACTATGGCTACACCTTC.

The chain joins TRBV11-3 to TRBJ2-1, with 9 bases identical to TRBD1. Germline CDR1 and CDR2: SGHNT and YENEEA. V lost 3 bases and J lost 0; bases outside the gene matches: 0. The CDR3 has 15 residues. The CDR3 spells CASSLGQGSYNEQFF. CDR3 in DNA: TGTGCCAGCAGCTTGGGACAGGGCTCCTACAATGAGCAGTTCTTC.